One TCR beta chain is described in this entry. Partitioning of CD4+ cells yielded a CD45RA+ naive subset and a CD45RA-negative memory subset. This record belongs to a study of shared clonotypes between healthy human individuals. This CDR3 has 15 amino acids. Per the germline V gene, CDR1 is SGHRS and CDR2 is YFSETQ. V lost 4 bases, J lost 0 bases, and 11 bases lay in between. Libraries were prepared by immunoSEQ multiplex PCR; TCRdb keeps only in-frame clonotypes and omits some of them. The data contain some 1.4 million clones, roughly 95% of them singletons. The chain recombines TRBV5-1 with TRBJ2-1, with a possible D match to TRBD1 (6 bases). Sequenced sample: naive CD4+ T cells sorted from blood. Regarding subset: CD45RA+ positively selected. The sequence derives from a man aged 25-45 years in good health. This CDR3 reads CASSTGYSSYNEQFF. For the CDR3, the DNA is TGCGCCAGCAGCACAGGGTACAGCTCCTACAATGAGCAGTTCTTC. Full variable domain (missing parts from reference TRBV5-1 and TRBJ2-1): KAGVTQTPRYLIKTRGQQVTLSCSPISGHRSVSWYQQTPGQGLQFLFEYFSETQRNKGNFPGRFSGRQFSNSRSEMNVSTLELGDSALYLCASSTGYSSYNEQFFGPGTRLTVL.